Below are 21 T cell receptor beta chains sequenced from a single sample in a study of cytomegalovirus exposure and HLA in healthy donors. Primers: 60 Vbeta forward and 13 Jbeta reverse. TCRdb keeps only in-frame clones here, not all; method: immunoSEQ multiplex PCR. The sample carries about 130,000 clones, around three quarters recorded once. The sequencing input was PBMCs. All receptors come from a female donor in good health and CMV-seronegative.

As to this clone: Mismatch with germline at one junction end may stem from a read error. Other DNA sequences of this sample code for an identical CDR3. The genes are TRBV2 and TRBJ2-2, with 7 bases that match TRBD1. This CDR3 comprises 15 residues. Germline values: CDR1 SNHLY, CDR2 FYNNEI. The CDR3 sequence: CASTGTAMNTGELFF. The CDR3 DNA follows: TGCGCCAGCACAGGGACAGCTATGAACACCGGGGAGCTGTTTTTT. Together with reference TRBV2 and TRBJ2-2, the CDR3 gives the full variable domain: EPEVTQTPSHQVTQMGQEVILRCVPISNHLYFYWYRQILGQKVEFLVSFYNNEISEKSEIFDDQFSVERPDGSNFTLKIRSTKLEDSAMYFCASTGTAMNTGELFFGEGSRLTVL.

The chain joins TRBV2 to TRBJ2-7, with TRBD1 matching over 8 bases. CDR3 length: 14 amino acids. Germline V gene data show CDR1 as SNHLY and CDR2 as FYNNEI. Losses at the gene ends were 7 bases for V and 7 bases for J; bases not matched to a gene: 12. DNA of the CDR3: TGTGCCAGCATGATTTATGACAGGGGAAGGGAGCAGTACTTC. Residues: CASMIYDRGREQYF.

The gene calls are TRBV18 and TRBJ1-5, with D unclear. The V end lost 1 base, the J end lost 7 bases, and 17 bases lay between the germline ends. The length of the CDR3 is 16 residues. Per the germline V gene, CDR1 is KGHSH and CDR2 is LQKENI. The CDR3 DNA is TGTGCCAGCTCACCACGTTTTACGGGTGAGGTACAGCCCCAGCATTTT. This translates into CASSPRFTGEVQPQHF.

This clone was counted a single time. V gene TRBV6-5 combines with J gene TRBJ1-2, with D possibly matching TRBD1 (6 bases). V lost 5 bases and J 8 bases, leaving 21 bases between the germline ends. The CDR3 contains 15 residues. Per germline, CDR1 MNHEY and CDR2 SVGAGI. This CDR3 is CASSVKTAGARGYTF. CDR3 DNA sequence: TGTGCCAGCAGTGTTAAGACGGCAGGGGCACGGGGCTACACCTTC.

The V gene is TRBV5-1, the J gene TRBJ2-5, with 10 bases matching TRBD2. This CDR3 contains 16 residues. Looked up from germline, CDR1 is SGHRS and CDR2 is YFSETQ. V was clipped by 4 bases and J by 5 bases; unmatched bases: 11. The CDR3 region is CASSPTGTSVPETQYF. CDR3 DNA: TGCGCCAGCAGCCCTACCGGGACTAGCGTCCCCGAGACCCAGTACTTC.

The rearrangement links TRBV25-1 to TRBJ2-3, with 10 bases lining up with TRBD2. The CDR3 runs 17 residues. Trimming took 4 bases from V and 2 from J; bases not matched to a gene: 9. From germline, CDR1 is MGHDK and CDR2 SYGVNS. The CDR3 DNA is TGTGCCAGCAGTGGACTAGGGCTAGCGGGGGTCACAGATACGCAGTATTTT. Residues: CASSGLGLAGVTDTQYF.

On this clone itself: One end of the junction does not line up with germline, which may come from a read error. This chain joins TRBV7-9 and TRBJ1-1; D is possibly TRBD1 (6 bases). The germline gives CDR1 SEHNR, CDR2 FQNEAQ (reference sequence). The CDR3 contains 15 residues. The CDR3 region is CASSGLQGLKTEAFF. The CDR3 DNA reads TGTGCCAGCAGCGGGCTACAGGGTTTGAAAACTGAAGCTTTCTTT.

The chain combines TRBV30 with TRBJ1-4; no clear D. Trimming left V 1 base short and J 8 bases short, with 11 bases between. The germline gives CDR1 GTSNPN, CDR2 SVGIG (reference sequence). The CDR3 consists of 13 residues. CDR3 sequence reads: CAWSANSREKLFF. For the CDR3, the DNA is TGTGCCTGGAGTGCAAATTCCAGAGAAAAACTGTTTTTT.

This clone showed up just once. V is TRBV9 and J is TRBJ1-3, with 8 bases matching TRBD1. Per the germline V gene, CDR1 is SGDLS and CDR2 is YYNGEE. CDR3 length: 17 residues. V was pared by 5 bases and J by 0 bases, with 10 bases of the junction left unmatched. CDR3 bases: TGTGCCAGCAGTTATTACGGACAGGGCAGCTCTGGAAACACCATATATTTT. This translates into CASSYYGQGSSGNTIYF. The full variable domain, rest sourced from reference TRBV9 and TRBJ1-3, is DSGVTQTPKHLITATGQRVTLRCSPRSGDLSVYWYQQSLDQGLQFLIQYYNGEERAKGNILERFSAQQFPDLHSELNLSSLELGDSALYFCASSYYGQGSSGNTIYFGEGSWLTVV.

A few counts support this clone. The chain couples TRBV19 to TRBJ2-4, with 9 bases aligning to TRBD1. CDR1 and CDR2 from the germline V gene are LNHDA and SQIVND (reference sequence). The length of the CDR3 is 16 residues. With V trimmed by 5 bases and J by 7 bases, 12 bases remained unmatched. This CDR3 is CASSVLPGQGLNIQYF. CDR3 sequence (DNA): TGTGCCAGTAGTGTCCTTCCGGGACAGGGTTTGAACATTCAGTACTTC.

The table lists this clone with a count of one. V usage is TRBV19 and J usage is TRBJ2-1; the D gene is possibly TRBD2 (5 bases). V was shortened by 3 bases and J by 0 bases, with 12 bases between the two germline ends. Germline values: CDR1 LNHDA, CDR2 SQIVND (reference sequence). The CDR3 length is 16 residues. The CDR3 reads CASSIKPGSSYNEQFF. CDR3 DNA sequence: TGTGCCAGTAGTATCAAACCGGGGAGCTCCTACAATGAGCAGTTCTTC.

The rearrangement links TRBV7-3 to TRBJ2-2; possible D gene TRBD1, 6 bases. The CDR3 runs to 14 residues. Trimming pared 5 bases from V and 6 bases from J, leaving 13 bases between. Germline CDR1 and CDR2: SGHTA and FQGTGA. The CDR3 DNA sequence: TGTGCCAGCAGCCTCAGGGGAGCGGCCGGGGAGCTGTTTTTT. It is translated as CASSLRGAAGELFF.

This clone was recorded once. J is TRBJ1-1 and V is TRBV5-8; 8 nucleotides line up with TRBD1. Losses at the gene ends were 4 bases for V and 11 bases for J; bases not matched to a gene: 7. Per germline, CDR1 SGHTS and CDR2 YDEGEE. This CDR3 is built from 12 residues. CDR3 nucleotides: TGTGCCAGCAGCCCGGACAGGGTTGGTGCTTTCTTT. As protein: CASSPDRVGAFF.

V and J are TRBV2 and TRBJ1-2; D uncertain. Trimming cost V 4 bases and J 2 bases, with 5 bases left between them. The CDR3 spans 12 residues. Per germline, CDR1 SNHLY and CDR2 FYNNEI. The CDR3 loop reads CASSVANYGYTF. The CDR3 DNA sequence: TGTGCCAGCAGTGTGGCAAACTATGGCTACACCTTC.

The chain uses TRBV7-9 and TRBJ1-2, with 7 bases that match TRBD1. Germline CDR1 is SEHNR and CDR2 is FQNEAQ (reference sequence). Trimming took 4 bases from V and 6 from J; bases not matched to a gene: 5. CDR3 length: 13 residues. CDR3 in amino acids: CASSSRDSNGYTF. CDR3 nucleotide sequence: TGTGCCAGCAGCTCCCGGGACAGCAATGGCTACACCTTC.

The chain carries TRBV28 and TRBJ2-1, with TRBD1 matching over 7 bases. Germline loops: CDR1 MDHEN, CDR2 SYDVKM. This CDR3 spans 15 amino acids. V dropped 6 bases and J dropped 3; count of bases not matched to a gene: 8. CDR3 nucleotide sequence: TGTGCCAGCAGCACGACAGGGCCCCTCTACAATGAGCAGTTCTTC. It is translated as CASSTTGPLYNEQFF. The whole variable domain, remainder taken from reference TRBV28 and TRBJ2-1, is DVKVTQSSRYLVKRTGEKVFLECVQDMDHENMFWYRQDPGLGLRLIYFSYDVKMKEKGDIPEGYSVSREKKERFSLILESASTNQTSMYLCASSTTGPLYNEQFFGPGTRLTVL.

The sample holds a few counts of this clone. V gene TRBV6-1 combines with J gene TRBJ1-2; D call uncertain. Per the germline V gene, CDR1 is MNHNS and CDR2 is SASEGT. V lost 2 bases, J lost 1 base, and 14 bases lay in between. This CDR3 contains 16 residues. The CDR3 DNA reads TGTGCCAGCAGTGAAACCGGAGGAGGAGTTAACTATGGCTACACCTTC. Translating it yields CASSETGGGVNYGYTF.

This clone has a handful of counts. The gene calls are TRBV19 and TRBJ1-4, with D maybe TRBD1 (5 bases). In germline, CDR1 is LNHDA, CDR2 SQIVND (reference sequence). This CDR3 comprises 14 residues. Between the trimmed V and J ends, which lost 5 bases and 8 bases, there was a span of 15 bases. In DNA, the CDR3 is TGTGCCAGTAGTGCGGGGGATGTCCCCGAAAAACTGTTTTTT. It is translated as CASSAGDVPEKLFF.

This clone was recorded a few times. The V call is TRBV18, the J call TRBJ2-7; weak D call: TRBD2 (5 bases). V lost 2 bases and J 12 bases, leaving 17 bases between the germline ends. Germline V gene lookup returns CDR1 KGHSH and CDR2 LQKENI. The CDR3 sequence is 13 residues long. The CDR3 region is CASSPSDTRAWYF. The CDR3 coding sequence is TGTGCCAGCTCACCATCCGACACTAGGGCTTGGTACTTC.

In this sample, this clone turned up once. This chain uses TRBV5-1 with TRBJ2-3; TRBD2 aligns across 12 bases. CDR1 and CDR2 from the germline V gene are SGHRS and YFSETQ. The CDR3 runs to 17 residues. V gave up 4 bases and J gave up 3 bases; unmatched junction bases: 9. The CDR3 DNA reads TGCGCCAGCAGCCCCTACCTAGCGGGGGGGCCGACAGATACGCAGTATTTT. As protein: CASSPYLAGGPTDTQYF.

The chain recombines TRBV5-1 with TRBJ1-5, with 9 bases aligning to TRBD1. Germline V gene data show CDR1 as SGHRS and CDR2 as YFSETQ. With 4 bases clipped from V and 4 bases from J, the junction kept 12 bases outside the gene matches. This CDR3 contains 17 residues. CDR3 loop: CASSPGTGSSLNQPQHF. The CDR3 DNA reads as TGCGCCAGCAGCCCTGGGACAGGGTCTTCACTTAATCAGCCCCAGCATTTT.